This T cell receptor (beta chain) was profiled in a study of blood T cell repertoires in COVID-19. Looking at the study overall: Donors in the United States, Italy and Spain gave samples during acute or convalescent COVID-19. PBMCs, B-cell-depleted T cells, or T cells provided the cDNA or gDNA that made up the material.

Germline V gene sequence: CDR1 SGHRS, CDR2 YFSETQ. The CDR3 is 15 residues long. Trimming stripped 0 bases from V and 1 base from J, with 10 bases between. In the original workflow: Nucleated cell counts were estimated from reference gene primer amplification. Libraries were prepared by immunoSEQ multiplex PCR; TCRdb keeps only in-frame clonotypes and omits some of them. The D gene and trimming were derived from the DNA, and the V and J assignments and clone size from that table. The data hold about 82,000 clones, with around two thirds observed a single time. The V and J genes are TRBV5-1 and TRBJ1-1; perhaps TRBD1 as D (6 bases). The TCR sequence derives from a human donor with acute or convalescent COVID-19. The donor label of this sample is uncertain. The sample comprised peripheral blood. CDR3 sequence: CASSLGRGPNTEAFF. Here the CDR3 DNA reads TGCGCCAGCAGCTTGGGGCGGGGGCCGAACACTGAAGCTTTCTTT.